This T cell receptor (beta chain) was observed in a study of blood T cells in healthy people across ages. Whole-study findings and limits: Diversity of TCR beta per million T cells declined in a roughly linear way with age. Changes seen in expanded clonotypes were possibly confounded by donor CMV status left unknown. Long-lived donors had more naive CD4+ cells and higher diversity than aged donors. Across samples, TCR beta diversity tracked strongly with naive T cell percentage.

As for this clonotype: Its target is unknown.

Through a sample-barcoded 5' primer and a J-beta primer mix, a second PCR was run for about 6 to 12 cycles. TCRdb independently ran MiXCR on the 5' RACE reads; one entry per CDR3 protein. The table records about 1.5 million distinct CDR3 sequences, approximately 43% of them present only once. This CDR3 is 15 amino acids long. The V gene end was trimmed by 2 bases and the J gene end by 4 bases; junction bases not matched to a gene: 2. Germline V gives CDR1 MNHEY, CDR2 SVGAGI. This TCR derives from a woman between 18 and 30 years old in good health. The chain joins TRBV6-5 to TRBJ2-2, with 9 bases fitting TRBD1. The sequenced material came from blood. CDR3 sequence (DNA): TGTGCCAGCAGTTACGACAGGGGGGGCACCGGGGAGCTGTTTTTT. It yields the protein CASSYDRGGTGELFF.